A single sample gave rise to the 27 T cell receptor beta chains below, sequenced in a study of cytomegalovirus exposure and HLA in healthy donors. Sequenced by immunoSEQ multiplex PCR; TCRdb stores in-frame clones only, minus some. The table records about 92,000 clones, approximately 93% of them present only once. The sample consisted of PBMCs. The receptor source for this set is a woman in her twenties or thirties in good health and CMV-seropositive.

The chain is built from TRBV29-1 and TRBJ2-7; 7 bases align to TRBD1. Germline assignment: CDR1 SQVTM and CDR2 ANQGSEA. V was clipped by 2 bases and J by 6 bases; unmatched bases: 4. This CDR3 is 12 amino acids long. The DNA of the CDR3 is TGCAGCGTTGAAACAGGGGTACGCGAGCAGTACTTC. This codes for CSVETGVREQYF.

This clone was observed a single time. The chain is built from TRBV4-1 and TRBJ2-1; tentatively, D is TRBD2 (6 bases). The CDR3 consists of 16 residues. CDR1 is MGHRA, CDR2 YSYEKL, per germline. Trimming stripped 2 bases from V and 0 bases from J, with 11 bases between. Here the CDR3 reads CASSQISGSSYNEQFF. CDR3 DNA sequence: TGCGCCAGCAGCCAAATTAGCGGAAGCTCCTACAATGAGCAGTTCTTC.

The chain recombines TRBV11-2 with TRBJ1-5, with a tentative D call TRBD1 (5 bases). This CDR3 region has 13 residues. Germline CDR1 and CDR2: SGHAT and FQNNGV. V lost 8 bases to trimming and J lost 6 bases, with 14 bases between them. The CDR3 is CASSLGGFQPQHF. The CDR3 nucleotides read TGTGCCAGCTCCCTCGGGGGGTTTCAGCCCCAGCATTTT.

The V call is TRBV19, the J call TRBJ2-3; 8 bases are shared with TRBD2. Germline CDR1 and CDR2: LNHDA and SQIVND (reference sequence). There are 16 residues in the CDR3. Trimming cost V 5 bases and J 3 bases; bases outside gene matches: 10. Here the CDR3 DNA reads TGTGCCAGTAGTCCCCGAGGTAGCGGGGCTACAGATACGCAGTATTTT. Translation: CASSPRGSGATDTQYF.

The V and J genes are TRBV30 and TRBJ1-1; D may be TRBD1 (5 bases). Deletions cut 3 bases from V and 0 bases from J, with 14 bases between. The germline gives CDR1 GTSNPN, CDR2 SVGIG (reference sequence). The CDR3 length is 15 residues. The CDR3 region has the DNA TGTGCCTGGAGGGGGCGCAGTGTATTGAACACTGAAGCTTTCTTT. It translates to CAWRGRSVLNTEAFF.

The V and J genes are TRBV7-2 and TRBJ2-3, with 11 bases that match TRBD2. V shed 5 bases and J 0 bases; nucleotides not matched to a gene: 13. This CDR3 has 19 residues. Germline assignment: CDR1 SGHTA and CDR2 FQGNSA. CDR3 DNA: TGTGCCAGCAGCATGGGACTAGCGGAGACGCTCCCTAGCACAGATACGCAGTATTTT. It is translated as CASSMGLAETLPSTDTQYF.

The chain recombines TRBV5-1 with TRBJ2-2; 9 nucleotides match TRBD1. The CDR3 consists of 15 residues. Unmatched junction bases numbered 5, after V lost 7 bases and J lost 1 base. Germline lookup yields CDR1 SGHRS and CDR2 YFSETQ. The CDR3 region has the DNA TGCGCCAGCTCGGGGACAGGGTTGAACACCGGGGAGCTGTTTTTT. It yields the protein CASSGTGLNTGELFF.

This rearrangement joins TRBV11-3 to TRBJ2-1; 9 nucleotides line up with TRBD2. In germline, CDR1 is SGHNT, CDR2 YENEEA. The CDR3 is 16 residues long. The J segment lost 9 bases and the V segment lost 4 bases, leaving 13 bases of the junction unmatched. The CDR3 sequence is CASSSPGREGLSEQFF. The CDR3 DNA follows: TGTGCCAGCAGCTCACCCGGGCGGGAGGGCCTAAGTGAGCAGTTCTTC.

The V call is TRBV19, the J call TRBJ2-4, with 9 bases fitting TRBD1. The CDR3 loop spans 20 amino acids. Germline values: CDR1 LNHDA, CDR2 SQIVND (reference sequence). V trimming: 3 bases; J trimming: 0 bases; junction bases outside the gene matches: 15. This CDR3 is CASSIIPRGTGNLAKNIQYF. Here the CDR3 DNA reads TGTGCCAGTAGTATTATTCCAAGGGGGACAGGGAACTTAGCCAAAAACATTCAGTACTTC.

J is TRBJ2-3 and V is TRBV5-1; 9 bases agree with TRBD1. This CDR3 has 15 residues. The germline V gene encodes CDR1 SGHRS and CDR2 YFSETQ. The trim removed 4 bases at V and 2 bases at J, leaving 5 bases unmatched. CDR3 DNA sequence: TGCGCCAGCAGCCGTGGACAGGGGATCACAGATACGCAGTATTTT. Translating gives CASSRGQGITDTQYF.

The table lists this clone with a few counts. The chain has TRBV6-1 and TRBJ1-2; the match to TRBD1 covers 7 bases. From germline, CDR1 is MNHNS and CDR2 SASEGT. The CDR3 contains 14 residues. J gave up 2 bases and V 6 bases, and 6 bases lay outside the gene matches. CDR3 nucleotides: TGTGCCAGCAGCTACAGGGGAAAGAACTATGGCTACACCTTC. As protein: CASSYRGKNYGYTF.

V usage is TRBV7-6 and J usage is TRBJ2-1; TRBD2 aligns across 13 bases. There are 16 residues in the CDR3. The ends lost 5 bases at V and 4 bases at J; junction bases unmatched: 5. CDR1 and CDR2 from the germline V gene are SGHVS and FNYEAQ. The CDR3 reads CASSLRGLAGYNEQFF. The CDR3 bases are TGTGCCAGCAGCCTCCGGGGACTAGCGGGGTACAATGAGCAGTTCTTC.

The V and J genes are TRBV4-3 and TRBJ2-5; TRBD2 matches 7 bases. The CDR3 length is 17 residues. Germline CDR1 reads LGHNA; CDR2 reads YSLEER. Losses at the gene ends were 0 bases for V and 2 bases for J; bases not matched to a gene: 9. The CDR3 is CASSQDLAGAVQETQYF. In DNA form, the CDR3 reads TGCGCCAGCAGCCAAGATCTTGCGGGAGCCGTACAAGAGACCCAGTACTTC.

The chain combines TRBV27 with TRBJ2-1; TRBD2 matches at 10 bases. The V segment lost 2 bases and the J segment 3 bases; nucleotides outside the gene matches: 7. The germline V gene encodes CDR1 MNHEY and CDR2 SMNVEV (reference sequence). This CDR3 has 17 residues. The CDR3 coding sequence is TGTGCCAGCAGTTTAATGAGCGGGAGGGCCCACTACAATGAGCAGTTCTTC. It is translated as CASSLMSGRAHYNEQFF.

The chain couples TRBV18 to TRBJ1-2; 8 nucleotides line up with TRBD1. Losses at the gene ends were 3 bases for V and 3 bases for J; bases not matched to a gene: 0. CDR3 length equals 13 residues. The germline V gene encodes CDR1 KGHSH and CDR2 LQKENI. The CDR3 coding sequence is TGTGCCAGCTCACCGGACAGGGACTATGGCTACACCTTC. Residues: CASSPDRDYGYTF.

The CDR3 spells CASSERDSQTSQYF. DNA of the CDR3: TGTGCCAGCAGCGAAAGGGACTCCCAGACATCGCAGTATTTT. The J gene is TRBJ2-3, the V gene TRBV9, with a weak D call TRBD2 (6 bases). The CDR3 sequence is 14 residues long. Germline CDR1 reads SGDLS; CDR2 reads YYNGEE. V lost 3 bases and J lost 10, with 18 bases in between.

DNA for the CDR3: TGCGCCAGCAGCCAAGTGACAGGGAACGCCTACGAGCAGTACTTC. Residues: CASSQVTGNAYEQYF. This chain joins TRBV4-1 and TRBJ2-7; 7 positions match TRBD1. With V trimmed by 1 base and J by 2 bases, 5 bases remained unmatched. The CDR3 covers 15 residues. Germline V gene data show CDR1 as MGHRA and CDR2 as YSYEKL.

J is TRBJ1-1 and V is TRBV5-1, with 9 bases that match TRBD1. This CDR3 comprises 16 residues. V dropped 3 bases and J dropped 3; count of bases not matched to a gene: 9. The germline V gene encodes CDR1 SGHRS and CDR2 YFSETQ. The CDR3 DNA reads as TGCGCCAGCAGCTCAAGGGTGGGACAGGGAGACACTGAAGCTTTCTTT. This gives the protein CASSSRVGQGDTEAFF. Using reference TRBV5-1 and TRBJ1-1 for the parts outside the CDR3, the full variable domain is KAGVTQTPRYLIKTRGQQVTLSCSPISGHRSVSWYQQTPGQGLQFLFEYFSETQRNKGNFPGRFSGRQFSNSRSEMNVSTLELGDSALYLCASSSRVGQGDTEAFFGQGTRLTVV.

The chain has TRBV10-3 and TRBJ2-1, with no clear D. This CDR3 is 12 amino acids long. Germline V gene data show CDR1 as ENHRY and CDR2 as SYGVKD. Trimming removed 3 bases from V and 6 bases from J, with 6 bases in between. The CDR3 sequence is CAISDTGNEQFF. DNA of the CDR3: TGTGCCATCAGTGACACCGGCAATGAGCAGTTCTTC.

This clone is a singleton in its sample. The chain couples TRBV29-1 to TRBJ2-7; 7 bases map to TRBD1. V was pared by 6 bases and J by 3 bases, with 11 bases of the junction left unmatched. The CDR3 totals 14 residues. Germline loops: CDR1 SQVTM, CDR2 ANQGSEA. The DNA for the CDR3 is TGCAGCGTCGTTACCTGGGACAGCAACTACGAGCAGTACTTC. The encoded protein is CSVVTWDSNYEQYF.

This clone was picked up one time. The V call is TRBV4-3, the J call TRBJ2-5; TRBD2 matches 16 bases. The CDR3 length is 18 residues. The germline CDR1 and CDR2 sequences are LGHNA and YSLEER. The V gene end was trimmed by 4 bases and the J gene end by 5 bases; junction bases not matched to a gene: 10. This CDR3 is CASSPNQGLAGGGETQYF. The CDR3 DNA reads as TGCGCCAGCAGCCCTAACCAGGGACTAGCGGGAGGGGGGGAGACCCAGTACTTC.

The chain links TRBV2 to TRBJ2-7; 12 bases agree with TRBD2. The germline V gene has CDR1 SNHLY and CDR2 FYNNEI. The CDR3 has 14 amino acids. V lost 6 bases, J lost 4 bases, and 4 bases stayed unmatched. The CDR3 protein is CASSFGLAGYEQYF. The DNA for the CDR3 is TGTGCCAGCAGCTTCGGACTAGCGGGATACGAGCAGTACTTC.

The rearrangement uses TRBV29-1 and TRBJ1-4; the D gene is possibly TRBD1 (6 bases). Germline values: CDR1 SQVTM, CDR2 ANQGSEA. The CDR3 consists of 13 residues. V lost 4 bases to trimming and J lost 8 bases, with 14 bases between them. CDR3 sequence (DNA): TGCAGCGTTGTCGACAGGTTTTGGGAAAAACTGTTTTTT. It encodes CSVVDRFWEKLFF.

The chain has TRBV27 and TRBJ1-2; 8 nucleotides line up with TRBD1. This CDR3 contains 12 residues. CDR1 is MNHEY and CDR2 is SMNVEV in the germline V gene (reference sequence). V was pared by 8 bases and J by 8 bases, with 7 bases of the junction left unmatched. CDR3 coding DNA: TGTGCCAGCTCGACAGGGGAAAGGGGCTACACCTTC. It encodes CASSTGERGYTF.

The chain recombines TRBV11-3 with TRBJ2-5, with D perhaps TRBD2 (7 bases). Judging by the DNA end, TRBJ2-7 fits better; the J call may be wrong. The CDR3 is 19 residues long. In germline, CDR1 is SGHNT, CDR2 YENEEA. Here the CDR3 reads CASSSPDRTIGPSGYEQYF. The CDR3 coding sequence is TGTGCCAGCAGCTCCCCCGACAGGACCATCGGGCCTAGCGGCTACGAGCAGTACTTC.

CDR3 region: CASSPREGLADTQYF. As DNA, the CDR3 is TGTGCCAGCAGCCCGCGGGAGGGCCTAGCAGATACGCAGTATTTT. The genes are TRBV9 and TRBJ2-3, with TRBD2 matching 9 bases. V lost 4 bases to trimming and J lost 4 bases; unmatched junction nucleotides: 7. Germline lookup yields CDR1 SGDLS and CDR2 YYNGEE. This CDR3 region has 15 residues.

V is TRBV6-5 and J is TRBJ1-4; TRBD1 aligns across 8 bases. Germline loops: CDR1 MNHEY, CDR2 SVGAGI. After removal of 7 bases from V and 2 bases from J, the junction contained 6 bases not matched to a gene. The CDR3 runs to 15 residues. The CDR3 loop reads CASKHGQGTNEKLFF. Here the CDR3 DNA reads TGTGCCAGCAAACACGGACAGGGCACTAATGAAAAACTGTTTTTT.